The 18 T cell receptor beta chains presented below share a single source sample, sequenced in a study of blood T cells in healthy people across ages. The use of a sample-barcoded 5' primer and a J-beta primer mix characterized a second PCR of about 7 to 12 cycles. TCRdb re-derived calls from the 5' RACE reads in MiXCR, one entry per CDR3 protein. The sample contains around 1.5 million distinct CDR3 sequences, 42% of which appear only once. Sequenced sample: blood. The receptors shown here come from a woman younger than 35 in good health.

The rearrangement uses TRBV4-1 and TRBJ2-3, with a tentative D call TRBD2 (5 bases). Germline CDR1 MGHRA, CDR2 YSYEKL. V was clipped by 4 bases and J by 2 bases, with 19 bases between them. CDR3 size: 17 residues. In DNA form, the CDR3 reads TGCGCCAGCAGCCTGAGCTCGAAGACTACCGACACAGATACGCAGTATTTT. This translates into CASSLSSKTTDTDTQYF.

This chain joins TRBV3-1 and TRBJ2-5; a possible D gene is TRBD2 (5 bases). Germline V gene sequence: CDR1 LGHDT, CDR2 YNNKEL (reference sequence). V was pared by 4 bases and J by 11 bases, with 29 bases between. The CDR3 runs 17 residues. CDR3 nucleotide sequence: TGTGCCAGCAGCCCTCCCCCAGCTACCGCCGCGGGTGATGAGCAGTACTTC. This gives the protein CASSPPPATAAGDEQYF.

Written as DNA, the CDR3 is TGTGCCAGCCTTAGGGAGGGGGGCCCCTACGAGCAGTACTTC. This codes for CASLREGGPYEQYF. V is TRBV6-6 and J is TRBJ2-7; maybe TRBD2 (7 bases). From germline, CDR1 is MNHNY and CDR2 SVGAGI (reference sequence). The CDR3 spans 14 residues. The ends were cut back, 8 bases at V and 2 bases at J, with 16 bases in the middle.

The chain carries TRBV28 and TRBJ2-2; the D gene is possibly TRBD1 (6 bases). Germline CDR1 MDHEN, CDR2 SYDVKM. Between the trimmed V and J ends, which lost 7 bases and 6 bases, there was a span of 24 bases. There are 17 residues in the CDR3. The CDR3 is CASTLRRQGKGPGELFF. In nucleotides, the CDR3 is TGTGCCAGCACCCTACGCCGGCAGGGGAAGGGTCCCGGGGAGCTGTTTTTT.

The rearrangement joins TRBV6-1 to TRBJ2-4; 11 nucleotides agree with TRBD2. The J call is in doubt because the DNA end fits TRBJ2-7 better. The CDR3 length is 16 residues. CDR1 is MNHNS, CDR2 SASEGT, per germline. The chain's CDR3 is CASSEWGLAASYEQYF. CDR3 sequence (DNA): TGTGCCAGCAGTGAATGGGGACTAGCGGCATCCTACGAGCAGTACTTC.

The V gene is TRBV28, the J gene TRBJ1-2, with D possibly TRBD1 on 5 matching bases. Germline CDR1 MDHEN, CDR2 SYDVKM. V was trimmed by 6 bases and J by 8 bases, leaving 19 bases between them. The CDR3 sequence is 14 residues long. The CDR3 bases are TGTGCCAGCAGCCTTGGGGGGGACGCCGGCGGCTACACCTTC. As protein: CASSLGGDAGGYTF.

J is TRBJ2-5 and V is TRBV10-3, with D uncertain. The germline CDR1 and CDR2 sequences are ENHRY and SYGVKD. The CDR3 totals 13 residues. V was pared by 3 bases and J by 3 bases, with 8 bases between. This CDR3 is CAISDPGKETQYF. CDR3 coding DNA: TGTGCCATCAGTGATCCCGGCAAAGAGACCCAGTACTTC.

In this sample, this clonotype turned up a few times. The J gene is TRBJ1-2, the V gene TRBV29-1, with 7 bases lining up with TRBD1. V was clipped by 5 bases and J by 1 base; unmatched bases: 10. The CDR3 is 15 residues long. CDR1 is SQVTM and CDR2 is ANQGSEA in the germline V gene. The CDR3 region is CSVLDRDSFNYGYTF. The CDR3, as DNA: TGCAGCGTTCTGGATAGGGACAGTTTTAACTATGGCTACACCTTC.

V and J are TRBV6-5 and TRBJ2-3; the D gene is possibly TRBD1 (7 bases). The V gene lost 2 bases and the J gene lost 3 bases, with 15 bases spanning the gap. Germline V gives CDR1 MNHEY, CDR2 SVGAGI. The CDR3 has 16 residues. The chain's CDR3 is CASSYHGPGGTDTQYF. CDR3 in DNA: TGTGCCAGCAGTTACCATGGGCCAGGGGGGACAGATACGCAGTATTTT.

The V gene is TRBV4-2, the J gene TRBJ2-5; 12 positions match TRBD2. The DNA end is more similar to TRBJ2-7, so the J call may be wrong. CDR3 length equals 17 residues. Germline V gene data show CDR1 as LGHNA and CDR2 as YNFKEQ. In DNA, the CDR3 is TGTGCCAGCAGCCCCTTGGGACCTAGCGGGAGGGCCGACGAGCAGTACTTC. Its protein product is CASSPLGPSGRADEQYF.

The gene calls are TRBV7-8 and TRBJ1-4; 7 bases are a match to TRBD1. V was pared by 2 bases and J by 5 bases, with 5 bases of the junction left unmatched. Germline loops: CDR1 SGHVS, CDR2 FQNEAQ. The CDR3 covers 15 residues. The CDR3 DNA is TGTGCCAGCAGCTTATTCGAGACAGGGAATGAAAAACTGTTTTTT. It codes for CASSLFETGNEKLFF.

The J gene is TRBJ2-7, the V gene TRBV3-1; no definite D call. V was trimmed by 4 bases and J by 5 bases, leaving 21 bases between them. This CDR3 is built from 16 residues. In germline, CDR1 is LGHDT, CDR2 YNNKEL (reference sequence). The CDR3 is CASSRRMNSNVDEQYF. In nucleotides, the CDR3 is TGTGCCAGCAGCCGTCGGATGAACTCGAATGTCGACGAGCAGTACTTC.

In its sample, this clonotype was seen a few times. The CDR3 coding sequence is TGTGCCAGCTCACCCAAGGACAGGGACTATGGCTACACCTTC. Encoded protein: CASSPKDRDYGYTF. V usage is TRBV18 and J usage is TRBJ1-2; 8 bases are a match to TRBD1. The junction had 3 bases not matched to a gene; V was cut back by 3 bases and J by 3 bases. The V gene's germline CDR1 is KGHSH and CDR2 LQKENI. The CDR3 has 14 residues.

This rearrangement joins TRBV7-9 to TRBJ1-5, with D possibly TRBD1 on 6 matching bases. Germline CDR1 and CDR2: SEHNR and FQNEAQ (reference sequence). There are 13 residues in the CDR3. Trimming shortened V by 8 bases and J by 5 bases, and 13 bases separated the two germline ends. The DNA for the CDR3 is TGTGCCAGCCTCGGGGGGGGCGATCAGCCCCAGCATTTT. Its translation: CASLGGGDQPQHF.

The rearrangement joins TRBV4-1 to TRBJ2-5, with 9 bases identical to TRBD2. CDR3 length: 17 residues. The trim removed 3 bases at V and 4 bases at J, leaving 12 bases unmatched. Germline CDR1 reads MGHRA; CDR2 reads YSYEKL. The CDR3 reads CASSQLRAGGALETQYF. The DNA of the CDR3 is TGCGCCAGCAGCCAGCTACGAGCGGGGGGTGCCCTAGAGACCCAGTACTTC.

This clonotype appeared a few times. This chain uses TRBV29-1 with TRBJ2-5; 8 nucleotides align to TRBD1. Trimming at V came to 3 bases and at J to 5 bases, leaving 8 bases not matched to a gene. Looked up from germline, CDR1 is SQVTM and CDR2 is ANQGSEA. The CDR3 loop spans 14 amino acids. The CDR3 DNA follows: TGCAGCGTTGACGTGGACAGGGATGGCGAGACCCAGTACTTC. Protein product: CSVDVDRDGETQYF.

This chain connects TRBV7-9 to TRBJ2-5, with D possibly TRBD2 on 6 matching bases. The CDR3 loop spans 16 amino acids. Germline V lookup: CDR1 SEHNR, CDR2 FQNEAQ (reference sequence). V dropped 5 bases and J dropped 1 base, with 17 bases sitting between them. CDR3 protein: CASSPMGGDSQETQYF. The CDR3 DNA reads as TGTGCCAGCAGCCCGATGGGGGGAGATTCCCAAGAGACCCAGTACTTC.

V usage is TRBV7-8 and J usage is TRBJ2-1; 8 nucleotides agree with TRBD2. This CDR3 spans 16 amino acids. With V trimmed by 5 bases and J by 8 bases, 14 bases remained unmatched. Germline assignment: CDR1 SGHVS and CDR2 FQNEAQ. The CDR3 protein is CASSPLLADALDEQFF. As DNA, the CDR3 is TGTGCCAGCAGCCCGTTACTAGCGGACGCGCTCGATGAGCAGTTCTTC.